Listed below are T cell receptor beta chains from one sample, sequenced in a study of T cells in Graves' hyperthyroidism and ophthalmopathy. TCRdb called the multiplex PCR reads again in MiXCR, with one record for every CDR3 protein. The repertoire holds nearly 750,000 distinct CDR3 sequences, with roughly a third as singletons. Sequencing was done on a sample of blood. Source of these receptors: a woman aged 35 to 49 with Graves' hyperthyroidism. CDR3s leave out the opening cysteine and the closing phenylalanine or tryptophan. Each record gives: J gene, D gene, V gene, clone size, CDR3 length, CDR3 protein. D genes are given only for firm matches. Size is stated for part of the rows, as once, few or many counts, or as a class when the clone is expanded.

TRBJ2-6 TRBD2 TRBV2 many 14 ASRPGLALGANVLT
TRBJ1-5 NA TRBV10-3 NA 18 ASSYWKYNSGRITYRPQH
TRBJ2-7 NA TRBV10-1 many 12 ASSERLSLREQY
TRBJ1-1 NA TRBV10-3 many 9 ASARNTEAF
TRBJ2-5 NA TRBV11-2 few 14 ASSSRSSRPQETQY
TRBJ1-2 NA TRBV29-1 many 11 SVEVSGLNGYT
TRBJ1-6 TRBD1 TRBV6-5 NA 14 ASSYQGASYNSPLH
TRBJ2-7 TRBD1 TRBV6-6 NA 13 ASSYIGTGSYEQY
TRBJ1-4 NA TRBV19 NA 14 ATNAGTRGYNEKLF
TRBJ2-2 NA TRBV2 many 12 ASSDRVSAGELF
TRBJ1-2 TRBD1 TRBV9 NA 14 ASSVNGQGQGYGYT
TRBJ1-6 TRBD1 TRBV5-6 NA 11 ASNRQGNSPLH
TRBJ1-2 TRBD1 TRBV19 NA 10 ASKTGLVGYT
TRBJ1-1 NA TRBV20-1 many 9 SAGRGTEAF
TRBJ2-5 NA TRBV3-1 NA 12 ASSQYTGAETQY
TRBJ2-5 NA TRBV10-3 many 11 AISSTGKETQY
TRBJ1-5 NA TRBV19 many 10 ASSIPNQPQH
TRBJ1-6 TRBD1 TRBV3-1 NA 14 ASSRRDSFPNSPLH
TRBJ2-2 NA TRBV12-3/TRBV12-4 NA 9 ASSESGELF
TRBJ1-5 NA TRBV6-2/TRBV6-3 few 10 ASSYLSQPQH
TRBJ1-1 NA TRBV12-3/TRBV12-4 many 13 ASSWEGLRGTEAF
TRBJ1-2 TRBD1 TRBV7-9 NA 13 ASSRTGQGGYGYT
TRBJ2-2 NA TRBV6-5 few 14 ASSYDGPANTGELF